This T cell receptor beta chain comes out of a study of metastatic and nonmetastatic thyroid tumors. Background on the study: Blood and tumor or nodule tissue repertoires from malignant and benign thyroid patients were compared.

CDR1 and CDR2 (germline): DFQATT, SNEGSKA (reference sequence). The ends were cut back, 0 bases at V and 4 bases at J, with 9 bases in the middle. The CDR3 sequence is 14 residues long. MiXCR re-clonotyped the PCR reads for TCRdb. The profile shows 60,000 to 75,000 clones, 4% to 5% of them singletons. Every patient was untreated before thyroid surgery. This sequence was found in a female donor with papillary thyroid cancer or a benign thyroid nodule (not recorded which). Some clones in this sample may be carry-over from other donors' samples. This chain connects TRBV20-1 to TRBJ1-4, with a tentative D call TRBD1 (5 bases). The specimen was blood. The CDR3 nucleotides are TGCAGTGCTAGAGATTGGCAGGGTAATGAAAAACTGTTTTTT. This codes for CSARDWQGNEKLFF.